This TCR beta chain was profiled in a study of metastatic and nonmetastatic thyroid tumors (dated by TCRdb to about 2020). For the study in its entirety: The researchers compared repertoires between peripheral blood samples and tumor or nodule tissue samples from patients with malignant or benign thyroid disease.

None of the patients had been given any treatment before thyroid surgery. Patient clinical samples collected from about 2011 to 2018 were retrospectively analysed using T-cell receptor beta sequencing. V is cut by 7 bases and J by 2 bases, and the space between the germline ends is 22 bases. The CDR3 holds 17 amino acids from the cysteine to the phenylalanine. Left in the record is the CDR3 DNA by itself, 51 bases read in frame from the first base. This clone was counted a few times. Its antigen is unknown. Base quality data are lacking; no much larger clone is found one base away. Broad study findings and their caveats: TCR beta diversity was reported as significantly higher in malignant tumors than in benign nodules, in both blood and tumor samples.

The library was made by PCR. Sequenced on an Illumina HiSeq 4000. The TCR beta-chain CDR3 region of each patient was profiled by high-throughput sequencing. Turning to the authors' computational methods: CDR3 differences across clinicopathological groups were used to build a classifier for discriminating distant-metastatic papillary thyroid cancer patients. The Shannon index was used to measure repertoire diversity, and the Morisita-Horn index was used to measure how similar tumor and blood repertoires were. TCRdb's own reprocessing of the public reads used fastp at Q25 and MiXCR and kept productive beta chains. These V and J calls originate from TCRdb's pipeline instead of the authors' own analysis. The sample table records approximately 19,000 clones; 15% to 20% of these occur just once. 25% to 30% of the sample rests with the top ten.

The sequenced material came from blood. This receptor chain uses TRBV12-3 or TRBV12-4 and TRBJ2-3; tentative D gene TRBD2, with 5 bases matching. The sequence came from a female donor with papillary thyroid cancer or a benign thyroid nodule (not recorded which). Some clones in this sample may be carry-over from other donors' samples. The CDR3 protein: CASIPSAADPLTDTQYF. Here is the DNA: TGTGCCAGCATTCCCTCCGCAGCGGATCCCCTCACAGATACGCAGTATTTT.